This TCR beta chain stems from a study of T cells in localized non-small cell lung cancer. Notes on the study in general: Multi-region tumor sequencing was not done, so intratumor heterogeneity could not be excluded. Longer overall survival was associated with a higher density of T cells in the blood. When the top 100 tumor clones were examined, a median about 60 of them also appeared in the adjacent lung, which was paired and uninvolved.

A few counts support this clone. Its antigen is currently unknown. V was shortened by 4 bases and J by 0 bases, with 3 bases between the two germline ends. This CDR3 region has 12 residues. Germline CDR1 MDHEN, CDR2 SYDVKM. The repertoire was sequenced with immunoSEQ multiplex PCR; TCRdb's copy has only in-frame clones and lacks some. The data hold 2,000 or so clones, with around 24% observed a single time. The sequence came from a woman aged 35 to 69 with stage II squamous cell lung carcinoma. The specimen comprised normal lung tissue next to the tumor, sampled before any cancer treatment. This rearrangement joins TRBV28 to TRBJ1-1; D ambiguous. As DNA, the CDR3 is TGTGCCAGCAGTTCCGTGAACACTGAAGCTTTCTTT. Translating it yields CASSSVNTEAFF.